This T cell receptor beta chain emerged from a study of cytomegalovirus exposure and HLA in healthy donors. Amplification used 60 Vbeta primers and 13 Jbeta primers. This table comes from immunoSEQ multiplex PCR, and its TCRdb copy is limited to in-frame clones, with some not included. The sample carries around 110,000 clones, roughly 80% recorded once. About this clone itself: No antigen is known for it.

Study results and limitations: According to reports, the classifier identified cytomegalovirus status with high specificity and sensitivity.

This TCR derives from a man under 40 in good health and CMV-seronegative. Sequenced sample: PBMCs.

The CDR3 DNA follows: TGTGCCAGCAGCGTTGGAGGACAGCGACCCCCCTCTGGCTACACCTTC. Translation gives CASSVGGQRPPSGYTF. The rearrangement joins TRBV9 to TRBJ1-2, with D maybe TRBD1 (6 bases). V shed 2 bases and J shed 7 bases, with 21 bases lying between them. This CDR3 contains 16 residues. Germline CDR1 reads SGDLS; CDR2 reads YYNGEE.